This T cell receptor beta chain was captured by sequencing in a study of cytomegalovirus exposure and HLA in healthy donors. CDR3 size: 14 residues. The germline gives CDR1 SNHLY, CDR2 FYNNEI. The V gene lost 3 bases and the J gene lost 2 bases, with 8 bases spanning the gap. Study-level results: Certain indistinguishable V segments, among them TRBV6-2 and TRBV6-3, were excluded. The authors later linked a missense DCLRE1C variant to TCR beta V- and J-gene trimming. The listing of 150 or so TCR beta chains classed them as cytomegalovirus-associated. There were three CMV-associated chains whose specificity for CMV antigens was confirmed in vitro.

Notes on this clone: No antigen is known for it.

The PCR made use of 60 Vbeta and 13 Jbeta primers. Data came from immunoSEQ multiplex PCR; TCRdb stores just in-frame clones and leaves some out. The sample has 100,000 to 150,000 clones, 76% seen once; the top ten hold less than 2%. Sequencing was done on a sample of PBMCs. The rearrangement joins TRBV2 to TRBJ1-5; no clear D gene. The receptor was isolated from a female donor in good health and CMV-seropositive. The CDR3 bases are TGTGCCAGCAGTGACCTTGCGGGCAATCAGCCCCAGCATTTT. Amino acids: CASSDLAGNQPQHF. The full variable domain, rest sourced from reference TRBV2 and TRBJ1-5, is EPEVTQTPSHQVTQMGQEVILRCVPISNHLYFYWYRQILGQKVEFLVSFYNNEISEKSEIFDDQFSVERPDGSNFTLKIRSTKLEDSAMYFCASSDLAGNQPQHFGDGTRLSIL.